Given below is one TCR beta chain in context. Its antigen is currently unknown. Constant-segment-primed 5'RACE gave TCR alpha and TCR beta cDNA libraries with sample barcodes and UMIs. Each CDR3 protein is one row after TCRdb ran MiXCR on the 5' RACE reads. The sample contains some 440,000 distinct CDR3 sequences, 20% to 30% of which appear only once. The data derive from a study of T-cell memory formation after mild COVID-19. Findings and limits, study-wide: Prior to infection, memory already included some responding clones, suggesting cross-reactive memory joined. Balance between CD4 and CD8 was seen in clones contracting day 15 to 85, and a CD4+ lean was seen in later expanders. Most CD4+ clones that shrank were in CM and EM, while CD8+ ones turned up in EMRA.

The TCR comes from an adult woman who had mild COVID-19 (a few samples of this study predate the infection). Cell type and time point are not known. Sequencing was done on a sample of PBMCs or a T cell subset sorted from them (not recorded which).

CDR3 sequence: CASSPNSDYGYTF. CDR3 DNA sequence: TGTGCCAGCTCACCTAACAGCGACTATGGCTACACCTTC. The rearrangement links TRBV18 to TRBJ1-2; D is ambiguous. Germline V gene data show CDR1 as KGHSH and CDR2 as LQKENI. The CDR3 loop spans 13 amino acids. V was cut by 3 bases and J by 3 bases, with 8 bases left in between.